This T cell receptor (beta chain) was captured by sequencing in a study of regulatory T cells in long-lasting Graves disease. Study conclusions and caveats: Patients with persistent disease shared around 2,700 public clonotypes, outpacing the approximately 950 shared by new patients.

Trimming took 5 bases from V and 6 from J; bases not matched to a gene: 3. Germline V gene data show CDR1 as GTSNPN and CDR2 as SVGIG (reference sequence). The CDR3 covers 11 residues. About this clonotype itself: Its antigen is not identified.

The authors built TCR beta libraries using iRepertoire HTBI primers and Arm-PCR of CDR3 regions. Original analysis: The samples yielded approximately 62 TRBV and around 13 TRBJ segments. Via MiXCR, TCRdb re-called the multiplex PCR reads, giving one row per CDR3 protein. TCRdb, not the original authors, processed these V and J calls. This sample yields 650,000 to 700,000 distinct CDR3 sequences, of which 30% are seen a single time; about two fifths belongs to the top ten. The time point was: persistent/refractory GD, antithyroid drugs over 5 years with positive TRAb. Making the TCR library involved RNA that had been extracted from PBMCs. Around 9.8 milliliters of peripheral blood were taken and placed in EDTA tubes.

V usage is TRBV30 and J usage is TRBJ1-2, with TRBD1 matching over 7 bases. The sequence came from a female donor with Graves disease. The material sequenced was peripheral blood mononuclear cells (PBMCs), taken when the disease was refractory, from a patient treated with antithyroid drugs. This CDR3 reads CAWDREDGYTF. The CDR3 nucleotides are TGTGCCTGGGACAGGGAGGATGGCTACACCTTC. Looking up the rest from reference TRBV30 and TRBJ1-2 gives the full variable domain: SQTIHQWPATLVQPVGSPLSLECTVEGTSNPNLYWYRQAAGRGLQLLFYSVGIGQISSEVPQNLSASRPQDRQFILSSKKLLLSDSGFYLCAWDREDGYTFGSGTRLTVV.